The 30 T cell receptor beta chains below were found in one sample sequenced in a study of pediatric ulcerative colitis. The protocol was immunoSEQ multiplex PCR, while the TCRdb copy is restricted to in-frame clones and leaves out a portion. The data hold about 36,000 clones, with less than 90% observed a single time. The sample taken for sequencing was blood. These receptors were obtained from a girl aged 5-17 years with moderate ulcerative colitis.

The CDR3 loop is CASSEQLFNTGELFF. CDR3 DNA sequence: TGCGCCAGCAGTGAACAGCTTTTCAACACCGGGGAGCTGTTTTTT. The J gene is TRBJ2-2, the V gene TRBV10-2, with no clear D. V was pared by 3 bases and J by 2 bases, with 10 bases between. The germline V gene has CDR1 WSHSY and CDR2 SAAADI. The CDR3 spans 15 residues.

V is TRBV7-9 and J is TRBJ2-1; 9 positions match TRBD1. The germline gives CDR1 SEHNR, CDR2 FQNEAQ (reference sequence). Losses at the gene ends were 7 bases for V and 7 bases for J; bases not matched to a gene: 11. The length of the CDR3 is 15 residues. The DNA for the CDR3 is TGTGCCAGCATCGAGCCCGGGACAGGGTGGAATGAGCAGTTCTTC. Protein sequence: CASIEPGTGWNEQFF.

The V gene is TRBV4-2, the J gene TRBJ1-1, with D unresolved. CDR1 and CDR2 (germline): LGHNA, YNFKEQ. Trimming removed 3 bases from V and 4 bases from J, with 12 bases in between. This CDR3 has 14 residues. CDR3 in DNA: TGTGCCAGCAGCCATCTCCACGGAGGCACTGAAGCTTTCTTT. This sequence encodes CASSHLHGGTEAFF.

This chain joins TRBV15 and TRBJ1-2, with D unresolved. Germline CDR1 and CDR2: LNHNV and YYDKDF (reference sequence). Trimming pared 0 bases from V and 6 bases from J, leaving 20 bases between. The CDR3 sequence is 17 residues long. The CDR3 DNA reads TGTGCCACCAGCAGAGATCTGTTTGGCAGTCGAGGCGATGGCTACACCTTC. This codes for CATSRDLFGSRGDGYTF.

The chain carries TRBV7-9 and TRBJ2-7; 7 bases align to TRBD1. CDR1 and CDR2 from the germline V gene are SEHNR and FQNEAQ (reference sequence). This CDR3 is built from 14 residues. Trimming removed 3 bases from V and 9 bases from J; junction bases left unmatched: 11. CDR3 region: CASSFFPGQSSQYF. DNA for the CDR3: TGTGCCAGCAGCTTCTTCCCGGGACAGTCGTCGCAGTACTTC.

V and J are TRBV5-1 and TRBJ1-2; D is ambiguous. The CDR3 is 13 residues long. Germline V gives CDR1 SGHRS, CDR2 YFSETQ. V lost 0 bases and J 1 base, leaving 4 bases between the germline ends. The CDR3 reads CASSLEGNYGYTF. The CDR3 nucleotides read TGCGCCAGCAGCTTGGAGGGTAACTATGGCTACACCTTC. The variable domain in full, with the rest retrieved from reference TRBV5-1 and TRBJ1-2, is KAGVTQTPRYLIKTRGQQVTLSCSPISGHRSVSWYQQTPGQGLQFLFEYFSETQRNKGNFPGRFSGRQFSNSRSEMNVSTLELGDSALYLCASSLEGNYGYTFGSGTRLTVV.

The CDR3 coding sequence is TGCGCCAGCAGCCAAGGAGGGGGTCTGGGCACTGAAGCTTTCTTT. As protein: CASSQGGGLGTEAFF. The gene calls are TRBV4-3 and TRBJ1-1, with D maybe TRBD1 (6 bases). In germline, CDR1 is LGHNA, CDR2 YSLEER. V was trimmed by 1 base and J by 4 bases, leaving 13 bases between them. CDR3 length: 15 amino acids.

This chain joins TRBV1 and TRBJ2-7. TRBV1 constitutes a pseudogene. This CDR3 has 16 amino acids. CDR3 residues: CTSSRARIRLVDEQYF. CDR3 in DNA: TGCACCAGCAGCCGGGCTAGAATTAGGTTAGTCGACGAGCAGTACTTC.

CDR3 in amino acids: CASGQGAKEKLFF. CDR3 DNA: TGTGCCAGTGGACAGGGAGCGAAAGAAAAACTGTTTTTT. This rearrangement joins TRBV19 to TRBJ1-4; TRBD1 agrees at 8 bases. Germline V lookup: CDR1 LNHDA, CDR2 SQIVND (reference sequence). V trimming: 8 bases; J trimming: 8 bases; junction bases outside the gene matches: 7. The CDR3 is made up of 13 amino acids.

This chain joins TRBV5-1 and TRBJ1-1; D is unclear. CDR1 is SGHRS and CDR2 is YFSETQ in the germline V gene. The CDR3 is made up of 13 amino acids. V was shortened by 0 bases and J by 1 base, with 4 bases between the two germline ends. The CDR3 region has the DNA TGCGCCAGCAGCTTGGGGGGGAACACTGAAGCTTTCTTT. This sequence encodes CASSLGGNTEAFF. The whole variable domain, remainder taken from reference TRBV5-1 and TRBJ1-1, is KAGVTQTPRYLIKTRGQQVTLSCSPISGHRSVSWYQQTPGQGLQFLFEYFSETQRNKGNFPGRFSGRQFSNSRSEMNVSTLELGDSALYLCASSLGGNTEAFFGQGTRLTVV.

The V and J genes are TRBV10-3 and TRBJ2-3, with D unresolved. The CDR3 runs 11 residues. The V end lost 3 bases, the J end lost 15 bases, and 13 bases lay between the germline ends. Germline V gene lookup returns CDR1 ENHRY and CDR2 SYGVKD. The CDR3 nucleotides are TGTGCCATCAGTGAAGGGCCCACAAGCTATTTT. Amino acid sequence: CAISEGPTSYF.

The chain couples TRBV28 to TRBJ2-3; D gene uncertain. V was pared by 0 bases and J by 1 base, with 5 bases between. The CDR3 extends over 14 amino acids. The germline gives CDR1 MDHEN, CDR2 SYDVKM. CDR3 DNA: TGTGCCAGCAGTTTATGGTCAGGCACAGATACGCAGTATTTT. This translates into CASSLWSGTDTQYF.

This clone was detected a few times. The J gene is TRBJ1-4, the V gene TRBV2, with D possibly TRBD1 on 6 matching bases. Germline V gene lookup returns CDR1 SNHLY and CDR2 FYNNEI. The CDR3 is made up of 13 amino acids. Trimming cost V 6 bases and J 7 bases, with 12 bases left between them. CDR3: CASRQGLGEKLFF. The CDR3, as DNA: TGTGCCAGCAGACAGGGTTTGGGTGAAAAACTGTTTTTT.

V gene TRBV6-5 combines with J gene TRBJ1-3; D call uncertain. Germline lookup yields CDR1 MNHEY and CDR2 SVGAGI. The ends were cut back, 7 bases at V and 3 bases at J, with 7 bases in the middle. The CDR3 covers 12 residues. CDR3 region: CASTPNGNTIYF. The CDR3 bases are TGTGCCAGCACACCTAATGGAAACACCATATATTTT.

V and J are TRBV7-2 and TRBJ2-5; D unclear. Germline V gene data show CDR1 as SGHTA and CDR2 as FQGNSA. This CDR3 comprises 14 residues. Trimming pared 2 bases from V and 2 bases from J, leaving 9 bases between. CDR3 residues: CASSLSLGQETQYF. The CDR3 DNA reads TGTGCCAGCAGCTTATCGCTGGGGCAAGAGACCCAGTACTTC.

The chain uses TRBV5-1 and TRBJ2-7, with unresolved D. CDR1 is SGHRS, CDR2 YFSETQ, per germline. V lost 1 base, J lost 5 bases, and 13 bases lay in between. The CDR3 covers 14 residues. The CDR3 here is CASSLRNTKHEQYF. The CDR3 bases are TGCGCCAGCAGCTTGCGAAACACTAAACACGAGCAGTACTTC.

A few counts support this clone. The gene calls are TRBV19 and TRBJ1-5; 7 bases align to TRBD1. Trimming cost V 4 bases and J 2 bases; bases outside gene matches: 11. The germline CDR1 and CDR2 sequences are LNHDA and SQIVND (reference sequence). The CDR3 has 17 residues. The CDR3 nucleotides read TGTGCCAGTAGTAAAACCGGGACAGTCAGTCGCAATCAGCCCCAGCATTTT. The encoded protein is CASSKTGTVSRNQPQHF.

This chain connects TRBV5-5 to TRBJ1-4; unclear D gene. Germline CDR1 is SGHKS and CDR2 is YYEKEE (reference sequence). This CDR3 is 16 amino acids long. Trimming took off 4 bases at V and 8 bases at J, with 21 bases between the two ends. The chain's CDR3 is CASSLASLGLGEKLFF. In DNA, the CDR3 is TGTGCCAGCAGCCTCGCCTCCTTGGGCCTCGGAGAAAAACTGTTTTTT. The full variable domain, in which reference TRBV5-5 and TRBJ1-4 provide the parts outside the CDR3, is DAGVTQSPTHLIKTRGQQVTLRCSPISGHKSVSWYQQVLGQGPQFIFQYYEKEERGRGNFPDRFSARQFPNYSSELNVNALLLGDSALYLCASSLASLGLGEKLFFGSGTQLSVL.

The chain couples TRBV19 to TRBJ1-5; 7 nucleotides match TRBD1. Germline V gene lookup returns CDR1 LNHDA and CDR2 SQIVND (reference sequence). CDR3 length equals 15 residues. Trimming removed 8 bases from V and 7 bases from J; junction bases left unmatched: 14. The CDR3: CASSRGQALGQPQHF. CDR3 in DNA: TGTGCCAGTTCCCGTGGACAGGCGCTTGGGCAGCCCCAGCATTTT.

V usage is TRBV9 and J usage is TRBJ2-3, with a tentative D call TRBD2 (6 bases). Per the germline V gene, CDR1 is SGDLS and CDR2 is YYNGEE. V was cut by 2 bases and J by 2 bases, with 9 bases left in between. The CDR3 loop spans 14 amino acids. The CDR3 here is CASSVASATDTQYF. The DNA for the CDR3 is TGTGCCAGCAGCGTGGCTAGCGCCACAGATACGCAGTATTTT.

The chain couples TRBV4-1 to TRBJ2-1; D remains ambiguous. The CDR3 extends over 15 amino acids. Germline CDR1 reads MGHRA; CDR2 reads YSYEKL. V gave up 4 bases and J gave up 6 bases, with 16 bases separating them. The CDR3: CASSPYKKWGNEQFF. Written as DNA, the CDR3 is TGCGCCAGCAGCCCCTACAAAAAGTGGGGCAATGAGCAGTTCTTC.

The gene calls are TRBV19 and TRBJ1-2; the D gene is possibly TRBD1 (6 bases). Trimming left V 5 bases short and J 4 bases short, with 11 bases between. The CDR3 loop spans 13 amino acids. CDR1 LNHDA and CDR2 SQIVND come from the germline V gene (reference sequence). The CDR3 coding sequence is TGTGCCAGTAGTCCCCAGGGGACCTATGGCTACACCTTC. It encodes CASSPQGTYGYTF.

The V call is TRBV5-6, the J call TRBJ1-2, with no clear D. The V end lost 4 bases, the J end lost 4 bases, and 8 bases lay between the germline ends. From germline, CDR1 is SGHDT and CDR2 YYEEEE. This CDR3 comprises 12 residues. The DNA of the CDR3 is TGTGCCAGCAGCGTCAGTCGCTATGGCTACACCTTC. It specifies CASSVSRYGYTF.

The V gene is TRBV28, the J gene TRBJ1-1, with D possibly matching TRBD1 (6 bases). Trimming stripped 11 bases from V and 1 base from J, with 20 bases between. The CDR3 contains 15 residues. Germline loops: CDR1 MDHEN, CDR2 SYDVKM. CDR3 sequence reads: CACFGGAGGNTEAFF. In DNA, the CDR3 is TGTGCCTGCTTCGGGGGGGCAGGCGGGAACACTGAAGCTTTCTTT.

The chain has TRBV6-5 and TRBJ1-1; TRBD1 aligns across 8 bases. CDR1 is MNHEY and CDR2 is SVGAGI in the germline V gene. The CDR3 contains 13 residues. Germline trimming cut 6 bases from V and 10 bases from J; bases unmatched to any gene: 10. The CDR3 bases are TGTGCCAGCAGACCGACAGGGGCCCGCGTAGCTTTCTTT. Residues: CASRPTGARVAFF.

This clone was picked up one time. The chain uses TRBV10-2 and TRBJ2-7; TRBD1 agrees at 8 bases. From germline, CDR1 is WSHSY and CDR2 SAAADI. Trimming at V came to 7 bases and at J to 2 bases, leaving 7 bases not matched to a gene. The CDR3 length is 14 residues. CDR3 sequence reads: CASTGDRGTYEQYF. CDR3 sequence (DNA): TGCGCCAGCACGGGAGACAGGGGCACCTACGAGCAGTACTTC.

The chain recombines TRBV18 with TRBJ2-1, with 13 positions matching TRBD2. Germline loops: CDR1 KGHSH, CDR2 LQKENI. This CDR3 has 15 residues. Trimming took 5 bases from V and 7 from J; bases not matched to a gene: 5. The CDR3 here is CASSILAGGNNEQFF. The CDR3 DNA sequence: TGTGCCAGCTCAATACTAGCGGGAGGGAATAATGAGCAGTTCTTC. Complete variable domain (other parts from reference TRBV18 and TRBJ2-1): NAGVMQNPRHLVRRRGQEARLRCSPMKGHSHVYWYRQLPEEGLKFMVYLQKENIIDESGMPKERFSAEFPKEGPSILRIQQVVRGDSAAYFCASSILAGGNNEQFFGPGTRLTVL.

This clone has just a few counts. The chain combines TRBV25-1 with TRBJ1-2, with TRBD1 matching 10 bases. V dropped 6 bases and J dropped 4; count of bases not matched to a gene: 5. The CDR3 loop spans 14 amino acids. Germline CDR1 and CDR2: MGHDK and SYGVNS. CDR3 DNA: TGTGCCAGCAGCCCGGGACAGGGGAGCTATGGCTACACCTTC. Protein: CASSPGQGSYGYTF.

The V and J genes are TRBV27 and TRBJ2-1; 7 bases agree with TRBD1. This CDR3 has 13 amino acids. J was trimmed by 11 bases and V by 2 bases; bases with no gene match: 6. Germline lookup yields CDR1 MNHEY and CDR2 SMNVEV (reference sequence). The CDR3 sequence: CASSLARTGKQFF. CDR3 sequence (DNA): TGTGCCAGCAGTTTAGCGAGGACAGGAAAGCAGTTCTTC.

V usage is TRBV28 and J usage is TRBJ2-1, with TRBD2 identical over 12 bases. The CDR3 sequence is 20 residues long. The junction had 16 bases not matched to a gene; V was cut back by 5 bases and J by 2 bases. The germline gives CDR1 MDHEN, CDR2 SYDVKM. The CDR3 is CASSPIDPGLAGFPYNEQFF. The CDR3 region has the DNA TGTGCCAGCAGTCCTATCGACCCGGGACTAGCGGGTTTCCCCTACAATGAGCAGTTCTTC.